Following are 10 T cell receptor beta chains from one sample sequenced in a study of blood T cell repertoires in COVID-19 (dated by TCRdb to 2020 to 2021). The library was obtained by the immunoSEQ multiplex PCR assay. This is the immuneACCESS table as TCRdb keeps it, with only in-frame sequences that have V and J called. A part of the clones is gone; compared with another copy, unresolved V genes explain less than half, and the rest is unexplained. This sample comprises 160,000 or so clones, around 80% of them detected only once. The top ten clones comprise nearly 15% of the sample. The sequenced material came from PBMCs or T cells enriched from blood (not recorded which). Receptors originate from a man in his fifties who had recovered from COVID-19.

This chain links TRBV18 with TRBJ1-1, with TRBD1 matching over 9 bases. This CDR3 has 14 amino acids. Germline V gene data show CDR1 as KGHSH and CDR2 as LQKENI. The ends lost 6 bases at V and 3 bases at J; junction bases unmatched: 5. CDR3 protein: CASSIRDRDTEAFF. CDR3 coding DNA: TGTGCCAGCTCGATTAGGGACAGGGACACTGAAGCTTTCTTT. The entire variable domain, with the rest obtained from reference TRBV18 and TRBJ1-1, is as follows: NAGVMQNPRHLVRRRGQEARLRCSPMKGHSHVYWYRQLPEEGLKFMVYLQKENIIDESGMPKERFSAEFPKEGPSILRIQQVVRGDSAAYFCASSIRDRDTEAFFGQGTRLTVV.

The genes are TRBV6-1 and TRBJ1-1, with D tentatively TRBD1 (6 bases). The length of the CDR3 is 15 residues. Germline CDR1 is MNHNS and CDR2 is SASEGT. The V gene lost 3 bases and the J gene lost 4 bases, with 15 bases spanning the gap. CDR3 DNA sequence: TGTGCCAGCAGTGACAGGGGAGGGCTTAGCACTGAAGCTTTCTTT. It encodes CASSDRGGLSTEAFF.

A few counts support this clone. This chain connects TRBV5-5 to TRBJ1-1, with 10 bases matching TRBD1. CDR3 size: 15 residues. Per the germline V gene, CDR1 is SGHKS and CDR2 is YYEKEE (reference sequence). Trimming took 5 bases from V and 4 from J; bases not matched to a gene: 8. In DNA form, the CDR3 reads TGTGCCAGCAGGACTCCGGGACAGGGGTCCACTGAAGCTTTCTTT. Protein sequence: CASRTPGQGSTEAFF.

The chain has TRBV27 and TRBJ1-2, with 8 nucleotides matching TRBD1. This CDR3 contains 12 residues. J gave up 7 bases and V 6 bases, and 4 bases lay outside the gene matches. Germline V lookup: CDR1 MNHEY, CDR2 SMNVEV (reference sequence). CDR3 in amino acids: CASSRGQGGYTF. CDR3 nucleotide sequence: TGTGCCAGCAGCCGAGGACAGGGTGGCTACACCTTC.

V gene TRBV18 combines with J gene TRBJ1-5; D gene ambiguous. CDR1 and CDR2 (germline): KGHSH, LQKENI. Trimming left V 5 bases short and J 2 bases short, with 13 bases between. The CDR3 extends over 15 amino acids. The CDR3 DNA follows: TGTGCCAGCTCAGAGACGTGGGCAGGCAATCAGCCCCAGCATTTT. This encodes CASSETWAGNQPQHF.

The CDR3 coding sequence is TGCGCCAGCAGCCGCCTGGGACAGGGGTCCGCCGAGCAGTACTTC. Translation gives CASSRLGQGSAEQYF. The J gene is TRBJ2-7, the V gene TRBV4-1; 10 bases are shared with TRBD1. J was trimmed by 6 bases and V by 4 bases; bases with no gene match: 9. This CDR3 region has 15 residues. The germline CDR1 and CDR2 sequences are MGHRA and YSYEKL.

V is TRBV6-5 and J is TRBJ1-2; a weak D match, TRBD1 (6 bases). CDR3 length equals 13 residues. Trimming removed 6 bases at V and 2 bases at J, with 10 bases between. Germline CDR1 is MNHEY and CDR2 is SVGAGI. Here the CDR3 reads CASSLGQNYGYTF. The CDR3 DNA follows: TGTGCCAGCAGCCTCGGACAGAACTATGGCTACACCTTC.

The rearrangement joins TRBV5-1 to TRBJ1-5; weak D call: TRBD1 (6 bases). The V gene lost 6 bases and the J gene lost 8 bases, with 18 bases spanning the gap. The CDR3 runs to 14 residues. Germline CDR1 is SGHRS and CDR2 is YFSETQ. The CDR3 DNA reads TGCGCCAGCACCTTTACAGGGAGGGAAAAGCCCCAGCATTTT. It specifies CASTFTGREKPQHF. The variable domain in full, completed from reference TRBV5-1 and TRBJ1-5, reads KAGVTQTPRYLIKTRGQQVTLSCSPISGHRSVSWYQQTPGQGLQFLFEYFSETQRNKGNFPGRFSGRQFSNSRSEMNVSTLELGDSALYLCASTFTGREKPQHFGDGTRLSIL.

V usage is TRBV6-5 and J usage is TRBJ1-1, with 10 bases lining up with TRBD1. CDR1 is MNHEY and CDR2 is SVGAGI in the germline V gene. CDR3 length equals 15 residues. Trimming took 6 bases from V and 4 from J; bases not matched to a gene: 8. The CDR3 DNA is TGTGCCAGCAGAGGAACCGGGACAGGGGTCACTGAAGCTTTCTTT. Translating it yields CASRGTGTGVTEAFF.

This rearrangement joins TRBV5-1 to TRBJ1-3, with 8 nucleotides matching TRBD1. J gave up 0 bases and V 3 bases, and 5 bases lay outside the gene matches. The CDR3 runs to 16 residues. Germline CDR1 SGHRS, CDR2 YFSETQ. In nucleotides, the CDR3 is TGCGCCAGCAGCTCCGGACAGGGCAACTCTGGAAACACCATATATTTT. Encoded protein: CASSSGQGNSGNTIYF.